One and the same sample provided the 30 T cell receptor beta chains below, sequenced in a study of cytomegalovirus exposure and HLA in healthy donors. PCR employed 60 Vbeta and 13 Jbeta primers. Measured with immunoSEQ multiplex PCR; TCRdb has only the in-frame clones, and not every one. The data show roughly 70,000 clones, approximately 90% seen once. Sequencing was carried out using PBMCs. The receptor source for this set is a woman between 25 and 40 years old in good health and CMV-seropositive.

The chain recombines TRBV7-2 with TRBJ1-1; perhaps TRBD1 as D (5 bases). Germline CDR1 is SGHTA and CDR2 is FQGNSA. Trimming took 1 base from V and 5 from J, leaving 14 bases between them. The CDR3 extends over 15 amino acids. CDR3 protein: CASSLGLVGQTEAFF. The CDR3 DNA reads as TGTGCCAGCAGCTTAGGATTGGTGGGGCAAACTGAAGCTTTCTTT.

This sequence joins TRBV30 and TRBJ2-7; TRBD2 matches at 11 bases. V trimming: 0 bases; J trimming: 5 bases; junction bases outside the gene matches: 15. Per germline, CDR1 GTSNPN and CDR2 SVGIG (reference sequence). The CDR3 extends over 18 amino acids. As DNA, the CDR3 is TGTGCCTGGAGTGTACGGTGGGGACTAGCGGCCAGCTTCCACGAGCAGTACTTC. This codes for CAWSVRWGLAASFHEQYF.

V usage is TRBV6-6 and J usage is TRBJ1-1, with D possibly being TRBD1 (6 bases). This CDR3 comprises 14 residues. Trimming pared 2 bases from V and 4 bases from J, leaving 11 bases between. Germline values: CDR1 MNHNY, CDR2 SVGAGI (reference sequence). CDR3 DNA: TGTGCCAGCAGTTACACAGGGATAGGCACTGAAGCTTTCTTT. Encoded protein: CASSYTGIGTEAFF.

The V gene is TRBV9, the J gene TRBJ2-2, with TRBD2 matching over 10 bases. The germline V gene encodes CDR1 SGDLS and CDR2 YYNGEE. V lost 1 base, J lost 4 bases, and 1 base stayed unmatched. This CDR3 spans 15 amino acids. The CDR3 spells CASSVSGRATGELFF. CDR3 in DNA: TGTGCCAGCAGCGTAAGCGGGAGGGCCACCGGGGAGCTGTTTTTT.

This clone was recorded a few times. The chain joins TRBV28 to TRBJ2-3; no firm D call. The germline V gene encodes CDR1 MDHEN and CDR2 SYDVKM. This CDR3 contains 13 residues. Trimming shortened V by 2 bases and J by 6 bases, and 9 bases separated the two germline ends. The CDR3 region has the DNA TGTGCCAGCAGTTTACCCGCCCGGGATACGCAGTATTTT. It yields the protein CASSLPARDTQYF.

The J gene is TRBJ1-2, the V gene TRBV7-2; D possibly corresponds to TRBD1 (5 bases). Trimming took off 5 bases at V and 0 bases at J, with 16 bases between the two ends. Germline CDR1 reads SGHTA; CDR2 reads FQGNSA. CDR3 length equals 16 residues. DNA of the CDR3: TGTGCCAGCAGCAGGACATCGACCCTTTCTAACTATGGCTACACCTTC. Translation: CASSRTSTLSNYGYTF.

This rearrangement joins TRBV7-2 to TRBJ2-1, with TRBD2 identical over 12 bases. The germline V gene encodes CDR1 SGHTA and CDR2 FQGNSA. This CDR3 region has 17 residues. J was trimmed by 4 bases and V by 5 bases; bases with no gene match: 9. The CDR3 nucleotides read TGTGCCAGCAGCGAGAGCCGACTAGCGGGAGCTTACAATGAGCAGTTCTTC. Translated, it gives CASSESRLAGAYNEQFF.

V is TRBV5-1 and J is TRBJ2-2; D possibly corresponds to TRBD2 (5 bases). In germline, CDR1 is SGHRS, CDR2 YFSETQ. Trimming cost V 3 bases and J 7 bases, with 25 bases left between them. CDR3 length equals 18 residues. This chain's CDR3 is CASSSGSFPGHRGGELFF. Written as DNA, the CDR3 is TGCGCCAGCAGCTCTGGCTCCTTCCCGGGCCACCGGGGCGGGGAGCTGTTTTTT.

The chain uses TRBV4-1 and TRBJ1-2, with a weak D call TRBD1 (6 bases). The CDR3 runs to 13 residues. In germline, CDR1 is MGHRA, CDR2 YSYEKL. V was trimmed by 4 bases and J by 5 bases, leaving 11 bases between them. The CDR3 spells CASSRQELYGYTF. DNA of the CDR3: TGCGCCAGCAGCCGACAGGAGTTATATGGCTACACCTTC.

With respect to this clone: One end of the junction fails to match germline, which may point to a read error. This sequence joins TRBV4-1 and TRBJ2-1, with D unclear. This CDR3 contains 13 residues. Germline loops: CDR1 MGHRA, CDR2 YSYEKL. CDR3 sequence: CASSHKDWSEKFF. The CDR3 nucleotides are TGCGCCAGCAGCCACAAAGATTGGAGTGAGAAGTTCTTC.

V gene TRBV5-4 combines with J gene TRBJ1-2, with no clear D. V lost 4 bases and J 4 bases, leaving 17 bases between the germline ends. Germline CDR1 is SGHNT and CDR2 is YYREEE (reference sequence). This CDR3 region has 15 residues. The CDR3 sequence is CASSPGREFGYGYTF. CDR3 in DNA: TGTGCCAGCAGCCCGGGCCGGGAGTTCGGCTATGGCTACACCTTC.

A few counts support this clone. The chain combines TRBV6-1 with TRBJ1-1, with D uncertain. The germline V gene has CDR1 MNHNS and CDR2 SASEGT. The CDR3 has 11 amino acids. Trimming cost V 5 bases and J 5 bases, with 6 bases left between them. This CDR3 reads CASSYGTEAFF. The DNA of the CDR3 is TGTGCCAGCAGTTACGGGACTGAAGCTTTCTTT.

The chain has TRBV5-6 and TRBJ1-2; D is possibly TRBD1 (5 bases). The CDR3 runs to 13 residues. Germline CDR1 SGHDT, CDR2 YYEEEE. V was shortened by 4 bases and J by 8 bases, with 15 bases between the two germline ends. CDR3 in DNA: TGTGCCAGCAGCCCTAGGGGTACGGAAGGCTACACCTTC. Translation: CASSPRGTEGYTF.

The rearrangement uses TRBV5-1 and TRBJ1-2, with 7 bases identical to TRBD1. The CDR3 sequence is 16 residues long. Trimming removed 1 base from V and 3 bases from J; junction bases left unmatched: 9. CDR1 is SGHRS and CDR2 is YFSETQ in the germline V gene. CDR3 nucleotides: TGCGCCAGCAGCTTGTTCCCGTCAGGGGGTGACTATGGCTACACCTTC. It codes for CASSLFPSGGDYGYTF.

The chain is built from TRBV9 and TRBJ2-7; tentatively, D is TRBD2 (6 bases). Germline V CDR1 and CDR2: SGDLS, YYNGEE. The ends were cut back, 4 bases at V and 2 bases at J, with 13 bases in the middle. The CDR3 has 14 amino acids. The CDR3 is CASSLRGFPYEQYF. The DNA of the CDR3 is TGTGCCAGCAGCCTGCGGGGATTCCCCTACGAGCAGTACTTC.

CDR3 bases: TGCGCCAGCAGCTTGTGGGAGGGAACTGACGAGCAGTACTTC. It is translated as CASSLWEGTDEQYF. The chain is built from TRBV5-1 and TRBJ2-7, with 7 bases lining up with TRBD2. The CDR3 has 14 amino acids. Germline loops: CDR1 SGHRS, CDR2 YFSETQ. The V gene end was trimmed by 1 base and the J gene end by 5 bases; junction bases not matched to a gene: 6.

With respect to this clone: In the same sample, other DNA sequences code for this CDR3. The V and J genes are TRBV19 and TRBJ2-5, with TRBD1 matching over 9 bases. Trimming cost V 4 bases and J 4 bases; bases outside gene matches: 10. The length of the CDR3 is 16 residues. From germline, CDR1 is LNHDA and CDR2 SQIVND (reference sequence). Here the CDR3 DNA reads TGTGCCAGTAGTACCTCCGGACAGGGGTATCGAGAGACCCAGTACTTC. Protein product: CASSTSGQGYRETQYF. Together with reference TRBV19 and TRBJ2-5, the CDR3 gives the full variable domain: DGGITQSPKYLFRKEGQNVTLSCEQNLNHDAMYWYRQDPGQGLRLIYYSQIVNDFQKGDIAEGYSVSREKKESFPLTVTSAQKNPTAFYLCASSTSGQGYRETQYFGPGTRLLVL.

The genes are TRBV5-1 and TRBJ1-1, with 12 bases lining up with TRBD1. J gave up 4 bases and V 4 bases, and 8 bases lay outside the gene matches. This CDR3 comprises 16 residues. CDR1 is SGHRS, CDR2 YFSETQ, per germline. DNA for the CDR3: TGCGCCAGCAGCCTGGGACAGGGGGCTGCCGGCACTGAAGCTTTCTTT. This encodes CASSLGQGAAGTEAFF. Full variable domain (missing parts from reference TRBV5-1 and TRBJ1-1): KAGVTQTPRYLIKTRGQQVTLSCSPISGHRSVSWYQQTPGQGLQFLFEYFSETQRNKGNFPGRFSGRQFSNSRSEMNVSTLELGDSALYLCASSLGQGAAGTEAFFGQGTRLTVV.

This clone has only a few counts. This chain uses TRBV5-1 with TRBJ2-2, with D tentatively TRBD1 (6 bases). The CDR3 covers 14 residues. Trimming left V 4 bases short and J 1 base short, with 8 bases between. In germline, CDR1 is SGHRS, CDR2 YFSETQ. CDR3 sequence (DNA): TGCGCCAGCAGCCAGACAGGGAACACCGGGGAGCTGTTTTTT. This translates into CASSQTGNTGELFF.

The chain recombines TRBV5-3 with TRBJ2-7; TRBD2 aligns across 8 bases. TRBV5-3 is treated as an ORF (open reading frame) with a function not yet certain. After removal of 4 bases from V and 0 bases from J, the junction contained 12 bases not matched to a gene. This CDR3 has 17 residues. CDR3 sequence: CARSPGLAPSYSYEQYF. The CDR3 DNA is TGTGCCAGAAGCCCCGGACTAGCTCCCTCATACTCCTACGAGCAGTACTTC.

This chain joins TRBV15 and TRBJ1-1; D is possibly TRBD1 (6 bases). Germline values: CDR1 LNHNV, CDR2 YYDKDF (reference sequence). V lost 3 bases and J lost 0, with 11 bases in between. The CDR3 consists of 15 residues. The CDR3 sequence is CATSSFGGMNTEAFF. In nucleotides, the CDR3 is TGTGCCACCAGCAGTTTTGGGGGCATGAACACTGAAGCTTTCTTT.

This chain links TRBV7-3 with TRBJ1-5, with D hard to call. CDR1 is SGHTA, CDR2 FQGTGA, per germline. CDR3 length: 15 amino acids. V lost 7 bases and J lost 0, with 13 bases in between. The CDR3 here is CASNLANYSNQPQHF. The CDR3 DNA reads TGTGCCAGCAATCTGGCCAATTATAGCAATCAGCCCCAGCATTTT.

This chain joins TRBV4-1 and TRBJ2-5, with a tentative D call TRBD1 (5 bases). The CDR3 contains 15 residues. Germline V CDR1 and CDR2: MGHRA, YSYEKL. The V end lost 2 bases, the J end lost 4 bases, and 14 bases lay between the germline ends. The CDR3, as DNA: TGCGCCAGCAGCCAAAGGACCCATCAGGGAGAGACCCAGTACTTC. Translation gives CASSQRTHQGETQYF.

The CDR3 here is CASSLMREGYGYTF. The CDR3 coding sequence is TGTGCCAGCAGCTTAATGAGGGAAGGCTATGGCTACACCTTC. This chain links TRBV11-2 with TRBJ1-2; D is unresolved. The germline V and J ends were trimmed by 2 bases and 4 bases, with 11 bases remaining between them. Germline V gives CDR1 SGHAT, CDR2 FQNNGV. This CDR3 region has 14 residues. Looking up the rest from reference TRBV11-2 and TRBJ1-2 gives the full variable domain: EAGVAQSPRYKIIEKRQSVAFWCNPISGHATLYWYQQILGQGPKLLIQFQNNGVVDDSQLPKDRFSAERLKGVDSTLKIQPAKLEDSAVYLCASSLMREGYGYTFGSGTRLTVV.

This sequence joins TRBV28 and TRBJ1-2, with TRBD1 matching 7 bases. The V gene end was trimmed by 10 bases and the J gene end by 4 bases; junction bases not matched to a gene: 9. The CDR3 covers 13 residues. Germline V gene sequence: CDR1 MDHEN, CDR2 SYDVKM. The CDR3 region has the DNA TGTGCCACCTGGACAGGCCATGGCTATGGCTACACCTTC. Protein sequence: CATWTGHGYGYTF.

The CDR3 is CASSWKTGYGYTF. CDR3 nucleotide sequence: TGTGCCAGCAGTTGGAAGACAGGGTATGGCTACACCTTC. This chain connects TRBV28 to TRBJ1-2; 7 positions agree with TRBD1. In germline, CDR1 is MDHEN, CDR2 SYDVKM. The V gene end was trimmed by 4 bases and the J gene end by 5 bases; junction bases not matched to a gene: 4. The CDR3 is 13 amino acids.

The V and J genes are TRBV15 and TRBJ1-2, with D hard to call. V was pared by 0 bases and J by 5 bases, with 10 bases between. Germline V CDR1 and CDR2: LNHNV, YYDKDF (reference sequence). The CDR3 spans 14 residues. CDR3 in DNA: TGTGCCACCAGCAGAGATACCGCGTTATATGGCTACACCTTC. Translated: CATSRDTALYGYTF.

The CDR3 reads CASSYSVFASYGYTF. CDR3 DNA sequence: TGTGCCAGCAGTTACTCGGTTTTTGCTAGCTATGGCTACACCTTC. The genes are TRBV6-6 and TRBJ1-2; D call uncertain. Deletions cut 0 bases from V and 4 bases from J, with 12 bases between. CDR1 is MNHNY, CDR2 SVGAGI, per germline (reference sequence). CDR3 length: 15 residues.

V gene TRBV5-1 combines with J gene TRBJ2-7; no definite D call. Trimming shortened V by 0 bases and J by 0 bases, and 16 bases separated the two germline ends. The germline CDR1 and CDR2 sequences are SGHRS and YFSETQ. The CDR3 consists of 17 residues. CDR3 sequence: CASSLAYSRRSSYEQYF. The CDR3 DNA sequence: TGCGCCAGCAGCTTGGCTTACAGCCGCAGAAGCTCCTACGAGCAGTACTTC.

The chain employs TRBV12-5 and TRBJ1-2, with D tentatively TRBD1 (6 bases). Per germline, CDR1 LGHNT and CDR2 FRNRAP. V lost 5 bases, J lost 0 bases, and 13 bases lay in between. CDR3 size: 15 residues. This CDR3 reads CASGTRDKPNYGYTF. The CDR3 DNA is TGTGCTAGTGGTACCCGGGACAAACCTAACTATGGCTACACCTTC.